The present T cell receptor beta chain was sequenced within a study of cytomegalovirus exposure and HLA in healthy donors. 60 Vbeta and 13 Jbeta primers were used in PCR. Clones were read by immunoSEQ multiplex PCR, and TCRdb kept only the in-frame ones, dropping some. The sample lists 60,000 to 75,000 clones, roughly four fifths occurring once. The sample taken for sequencing was PBMCs. The source of this sequence is a woman in her twenties or thirties in good health and CMV-seropositive.

The CDR3 region is CASGLGLAGVNEQFF. CDR3 sequence (DNA): TGTGCTAGTGGTTTAGGACTAGCGGGAGTCAATGAGCAGTTCTTC. J is TRBJ2-1 and V is TRBV12-5, with 13 bases lining up with TRBD2. CDR1 is LGHNT and CDR2 is FRNRAP in the germline V gene. V gave up 3 bases and J gave up 6 bases; unmatched junction bases: 2. The CDR3 runs to 15 residues.